Listed here are 23 T cell receptor beta chains from one sample, sequenced in a study of blood T cells in healthy people across ages. Sample-barcoded 5' priming and a J-beta primer mix drove a second PCR of about 6 to 12 cycles. MiXCR, applied by TCRdb to the 5' RACE reads, yields one record per CDR3 protein. The sample records roughly 800,000 distinct CDR3 sequences, just under 25% being singletons. The data also belong to a second study, concerning T cells of mothers and their children.

The sequencing sample was made of blood. The receptor set was obtained from a boy between 10 and 17 years old in good health.

The V call is TRBV7-2, the J call TRBJ2-1; D is possibly TRBD1 (6 bases). V gave up 7 bases and J gave up 0 bases, with 13 bases separating them. Germline CDR1 and CDR2: SGHTA and FQGNSA. The CDR3 contains 15 residues. The CDR3 loop reads CASIPRGYSYNEQFF. The CDR3 DNA sequence: TGTGCCAGCATCCCGAGGGGGTACTCCTACAATGAGCAGTTCTTC.

This chain joins TRBV15 and TRBJ1-4; D not certain. The V end lost 5 bases, the J end lost 2 bases, and 15 bases lay between the germline ends. CDR1 LNHNV and CDR2 YYDKDF come from the germline V gene (reference sequence). CDR3 length equals 16 residues. The DNA of the CDR3 is TGTGCCACCAGCCCCGGGTCAACTTCGACTAATGAAAAACTGTTTTTT. This gives the protein CATSPGSTSTNEKLFF.

This clonotype was detected only a few times. The chain has TRBV4-3 and TRBJ1-2, with 7 bases identical to TRBD1. Germline V gene data show CDR1 as LGHNA and CDR2 as YSLEER. J was trimmed by 4 bases and V by 0 bases; bases with no gene match: 2. CDR3 length: 14 amino acids. CDR3 amino acids: CASSQDAGGYGYTF. The CDR3 DNA sequence: TGCGCCAGCAGCCAAGATGCAGGGGGCTATGGCTACACCTTC.

The chain couples TRBV28 to TRBJ2-7; D unresolved. The germline gives CDR1 MDHEN, CDR2 SYDVKM. This CDR3 has 15 amino acids. Trimming cost V 1 base and J 0 bases, with 10 bases left between them. CDR3 protein: CASSLLEQSSYEQYF. As DNA, the CDR3 is TGTGCCAGCAGTTTATTGGAACAGAGCTCCTACGAGCAGTACTTC.

The rearrangement links TRBV4-1 to TRBJ2-7; 8 nucleotides line up with TRBD2. There are 15 residues in the CDR3. Germline V gene lookup returns CDR1 MGHRA and CDR2 YSYEKL. V shed 0 bases and J 3 bases; nucleotides not matched to a gene: 4. CDR3 region: CASSQDPGLDYEQYF. CDR3 DNA sequence: TGCGCCAGCAGCCAAGACCCGGGACTAGACTACGAGCAGTACTTC.

The table lists this clonotype with many counts. The CDR3 DNA reads TGTGCCAGCAGTCCGGATCTGGCCAAAAACATTCAGTACTTC. Translating gives CASSPDLAKNIQYF. The chain couples TRBV28 to TRBJ2-4; D is undetermined. The germline V and J ends were trimmed by 5 bases and 1 base, with 9 bases remaining between them. Looked up from germline, CDR1 is MDHEN and CDR2 is SYDVKM. The CDR3 totals 14 residues.

As for this clonotype: One end of the junction varies from germline; a read error may be responsible. This rearrangement joins TRBV5-1 to TRBJ2-7; tentative D call: TRBD1 (5 bases). The V gene's germline CDR1 is SGHRS and CDR2 YFSETQ. This CDR3 is built from 15 residues. The CDR3 bases are TGCGCCAGCAGCTTGGATGGGGCTGGGGATTACGAGCAGTGCTTC. Its protein is CASSLDGAGDYEQCF.

This clonotype was detected only a few times. The chain combines TRBV3-1 with TRBJ2-5; 8 nucleotides agree with TRBD2. Germline V gene lookup returns CDR1 LGHDT and CDR2 YNNKEL (reference sequence). With 3 bases clipped from V and 5 bases from J, the junction kept 5 bases outside the gene matches. This CDR3 is 14 amino acids long. DNA for the CDR3: TGTGCCAGCAGCCAGGCGGGAGGAGTCGAGACCCAGTACTTC. Protein product: CASSQAGGVETQYF.

This clonotype was detected ten times or more. The rearrangement links TRBV4-3 to TRBJ2-5; the match to TRBD1 covers 8 bases. The J call may not be correct, given that the DNA end is closer to TRBJ2-7. The CDR3 has 15 residues. Germline V gives CDR1 LGHNA, CDR2 YSLEER. The CDR3 region is CASSQEGTGFYEQYF. The CDR3 coding sequence is TGCGCCAGCAGCCAAGAAGGGACAGGCTTCTACGAGCAGTACTTC.

The CDR3 loop reads CASSSRFGTRDYEQYF. Written as DNA, the CDR3 is TGTGCCAGCAGCTCCCGTTTCGGGACTCGAGACTACGAGCAGTACTTC. V gene TRBV7-3 combines with J gene TRBJ2-7; D is possibly TRBD2 (6 bases). Deletions cut 4 bases from V and 3 bases from J, with 19 bases between. Germline V gene sequence: CDR1 SGHTA, CDR2 FQGTGA. This CDR3 is 16 amino acids long. The full variable domain, its missing parts supplied by reference TRBV7-3 and TRBJ2-7, is GAGVSQTPSNKVTEKGKYVELRCDPISGHTALYWYRQSLGQGPEFLIYFQGTGAADDSGLPNDRFFAVRPEGSVSTLKIQRTERGDSAVYLCASSSRFGTRDYEQYFGPGTRLTVT.

The gene calls are TRBV4-1 and TRBJ2-3; 11 nucleotides align to TRBD1. V gave up 4 bases and J gave up 1 base; unmatched junction bases: 7. CDR1 MGHRA and CDR2 YSYEKL come from the germline V gene. The CDR3 sequence is 17 residues long. The CDR3 loop is CASSRGQGAMGTDTQYF. CDR3 coding DNA: TGCGCCAGCAGCCGCGGACAGGGGGCGATGGGCACAGATACGCAGTATTTT.

The gene calls are TRBV11-3 and TRBJ2-5; 10 bases are shared with TRBD2. V trimming: 1 base; J trimming: 0 bases; junction bases outside the gene matches: 5. The CDR3 consists of 17 residues. CDR1 and CDR2 from the germline V gene are SGHNT and YENEEA. For the CDR3, the DNA is TGTGCCAGCAGCTTAGCGTACGGGACTAGCGACCAAGAGACCCAGTACTTC. It encodes CASSLAYGTSDQETQYF.

This clonotype was seen a few times. This rearrangement joins TRBV7-9 to TRBJ1-2; 7 bases align to TRBD1. The CDR3 consists of 17 residues. V lost 5 bases and J lost 5; bases outside the gene matches: 17. Germline values: CDR1 SEHNR, CDR2 FQNEAQ (reference sequence). CDR3 DNA sequence: TGTGCCAGCAGCCCCGGGACAGACCCGGCTGAAATGTATGGCTACACCTTC. Its translation: CASSPGTDPAEMYGYTF.

This clonotype was detected once. This sequence joins TRBV2 and TRBJ2-1; 7 nucleotides align to TRBD1. With the DNA end fitting TRBJ2-5 better, the J assignment may be wrong. Germline V lookup: CDR1 SNHLY, CDR2 FYNNEI. The CDR3 is made up of 15 amino acids. The CDR3 nucleotides are TGTGCCAGCAGGCCCGGGACAGTGACTCAAGAGACCCAGTACTTC. Amino acid sequence: CASRPGTVTQETQYF.

This clonotype was counted only a few times. The chain uses TRBV29-1 and TRBJ1-2; tentatively, D is TRBD1 (5 bases). The CDR3 totals 13 residues. Germline lookup yields CDR1 SQVTM and CDR2 ANQGSEA. V was clipped by 4 bases and J by 8 bases, with 17 bases between them. The CDR3 DNA reads as TGCAGCGTTGCCCCCGTACTGACAGACGGCTACACCTTC. Amino acids: CSVAPVLTDGYTF.

The rearrangement uses TRBV28 and TRBJ2-5; tentative D call: TRBD2 (5 bases). Judging by the DNA end, TRBJ2-7 fits better; the J call may be wrong. The CDR3 loop spans 14 amino acids. Germline lookup yields CDR1 MDHEN and CDR2 SYDVKM. The CDR3 loop is CASSPSSGSYEQYF. In DNA form, the CDR3 reads TGTGCCAGCAGTCCGTCGAGCGGCTCCTACGAGCAGTACTTC.

This clonotype was seen more than once but under ten times. In DNA, the CDR3 is TGCAGTGTTAATAGGGCACAGGGGGTTGGCACAGATACGCAGTATTTT. This encodes CSVNRAQGVGTDTQYF. This sequence joins TRBV20-1 and TRBJ2-3; TRBD1 matches at 8 bases. The germline gives CDR1 DFQATT, CDR2 SNEGSKA (reference sequence). The CDR3 spans 16 residues. J gave up 1 base and V 7 bases, and 13 bases lay outside the gene matches.

Of note for this clonotype: A junction end diverges from the germline sequence, so it may reflect a read error. J is TRBJ2-7 and V is TRBV12-3 or TRBV12-4; D call uncertain. The CDR3 runs to 13 residues. CDR3 protein: CASSLAPESAGFF. Written as DNA, the CDR3 is TGTGCCAGCAGTTTAGCCCCGGAGAGTGCTGGGTTCTTC.

The gene calls are TRBV12-3 or TRBV12-4 and TRBJ2-1, with TRBD2 as a possible D gene (6 bases). V lost 7 bases and J 5 bases, leaving 12 bases between the germline ends. This CDR3 region has 13 residues. Written as DNA, the CDR3 is TGTGCCAGCACTAGCGCTTTCCACAATGAGCAGTTCTTC. Translated, it gives CASTSAFHNEQFF.

V and J are TRBV29-1 and TRBJ1-1; possibly TRBD1 for D (5 bases). The CDR3 is 13 amino acids. V lost 7 bases and J lost 3, with 15 bases in between. CDR1 is SQVTM, CDR2 ANQGSEA, per germline. The CDR3 DNA reads TGCAGCGGAGCGACAGCCCGAGACACTGAAGCTTTCTTT. Protein sequence: CSGATARDTEAFF.

V and J are TRBV7-9 and TRBJ1-4, with D possibly being TRBD1 (6 bases). The CDR3 runs 19 residues. Between the trimmed V and J ends, which lost 10 bases and 4 bases, there was a span of 31 bases. Germline V gene data show CDR1 as SEHNR and CDR2 as FQNEAQ (reference sequence). CDR3 DNA sequence: TGTGCCACCTCCCTAGTGGGGGCCGATGAGAGAGCGTTTAATGAAAAACTGTTTTTT. It is translated as CATSLVGADERAFNEKLFF.

The chain has TRBV7-9 and TRBJ2-1, with D perhaps TRBD1 (5 bases). V gave up 1 base and J gave up 7 bases, with 14 bases separating them. This CDR3 is built from 15 residues. Looked up from germline, CDR1 is SEHNR and CDR2 is FQNEAQ (reference sequence). The CDR3 sequence: CASSLEPGIMNEQFF. The CDR3 DNA sequence: TGTGCCAGCAGCTTAGAGCCAGGGATTATGAATGAGCAGTTCTTC.

A few counts support this clonotype. The V gene is TRBV5-8, the J gene TRBJ2-3; TRBD2 aligns across 10 bases. The junction had 6 bases not matched to a gene; V was cut back by 5 bases and J by 0 bases. The CDR3 totals 16 residues. The germline V gene encodes CDR1 SGHTS and CDR2 YDEGEE. Written as DNA, the CDR3 is TGTGCCAGCAGACTAGCGGGGCATATCAGCACAGATACGCAGTATTTT. It specifies CASRLAGHISTDTQYF.